This TCR beta chain was identified during a study of shared clonotypes between healthy human individuals (dated by TCRdb to about 2020). Broadly, across the study: Three men and a couple of women, aged 18 to 49 years, made up the cohort. To estimate repertoire size and how much clonotypes are shared between individuals, the study performed deep sequencing of blood TCR repertoires from roughly five healthy adults. Per donor, three plates each were used for CD4 naive and CD4 memory, two for CD8 naive, and one for CD8 memory. To increase sequencing depth and limit assay-specific biases, different laboratories used diverse techniques to prepare libraries and sequence TCR repertoires. Between about 0.9 and 8.9 billion PBMCs per donor were obtained by leukapheresis.

Beyond this particular receptor, the publication reports: Because the study included a small number of donors, the genetic and exposure-history diversity represented was limited. Naive subsets generally had larger estimated clonotype richness than memory subsets did. Compared with non-shared clonotypes, clonotypes shared by all four sorted-subset donors had higher generation probabilities. Sampling was limited to blood, and TCR repertoires in tissue likely differ from TCR repertoires in blood. Pairwise subsampling led to the expectation that sequencing depth would affect the degree of clonotype sharing among donors. Roughly 5.2% of naive CD4, 3.5% of naive CD8, approximately 2.2% of memory CD4, and 0.35% to 0.4% of memory CD8 clonotypes were shared across several donors. Incomplete sequencing was indicated by rarefaction of sorted-subset datasets, despite the large sequencing depth.

The germline V gene gives CDR1 as ENHRY and CDR2 as SYGVKD. After removal of 7 bases from V and 0 bases from J, the junction retains 0 bases not matched to a gene. The CDR3 goes from the cysteine to the phenylalanine over 14 residues. The retained sequence is limited to the CDR3, 42 bases, with the frame set at the first base. The donors were healthy, HIV-negative adults with no recently reported acute infections or vaccinations. All donors were Caucasian adults living in Nashville, Tennessee, USA. CD4+ T cells were enriched by magnetic negative selection; naive cells were then positively selected on CD45RA, and the negative fraction formed the memory subset. After blood collection by leukapheresis, PBMCs were isolated using Ficoll-Histopaque density gradient centrifugation and then cryopreserved in the vapor phase of liquid nitrogen. Analytical flow cytometry was used to check the purity and quantity of every magnetically sorted T cell population. From each sorted fraction, genomic DNA was isolated and quantified by UV absorbance on a Nanodrop 2000c.

In the case of this clone: The antigen it recognizes is unknown. Base quality data are lacking; no much larger clone is found one base away.

Using the deep immunoSEQ assay, TCR CDR3 regions were amplified from genomic DNA by multiplex PCR. Extracted genomic DNA from each cell subset was spread evenly across all wells of several immunoSEQ 96-well plates, with each plate serving as a replicate. For sorted subsets, about 220 ng of genomic DNA, equivalent to 25,000 to 30,000 T cell genomes, went into each replicate PCR. Purified libraries were quantified with a Qubit 3.0 fluorometer, sized on a Bioanalyzer 2100, and re-quantified with the KAPA Library Quantification kit. Each immunoSEQ 96-well plate was sequenced on its own single-read 150-cycle Illumina NextSeq 550 flow cell. On the study's bioinformatics: The immunoSEQ output contained only junctional sequences without quality scores, so filtering could not match that applied to full-length reads. Sequences were annotated with PyIR, a Python wrapper for IgBLAST v1.9, and V/J genes and CDR3 were assigned using IMGT germline references. Reads were removed for weak V/J assignments (E-value above 1e-6), missing CDR3, stop codons, out-of-frame junctions, or ambiguous translated residues. A V3J clonotype was defined by an identical inferred V gene, J gene, and CDR3 amino acid sequence. The percentage overlap between two repertoires was calculated by dividing the number of shared unique clonotypes by the size of the smaller repertoire. Repertoire richness was assessed with RTK rarefaction, the Chao1 estimator, and Recon v2.1 estimates of unobserved clonotypes. Generation probabilities were computed with OLGA for all TCRbeta clonotypes obtained by the gDNA method from a few donors. This immuneACCESS table, as held by TCRdb, lists in-frame sequences with V and J called but not all clones. Of the missing ones, under half trace to an unresolved V gene in checked studies; the others have no known cause. The V and J calls and clone size were taken over from that table, and D and trimming were inferred from the DNA. For this sample there are more than 2,000,000 clones; 90% to 95% appear just once. Together, the top ten hold under 0.15% of the sample.

The clonotype originates from a man between 18 and 29 years old in good health. This chain is built from TRBV10-3 and TRBJ2-3; the central 11 bases match TRBD2. What was sequenced was naive CD4+ T cells sorted from blood. This specimen's cell subset or site label, per the study, means: CD45RA+ positively selected. The nucleotides are TGTGCCATCACTAGCGGGGGGAGCACAGATACGCAGTATTTT. This gives the protein CAITSGGSTDTQYF.